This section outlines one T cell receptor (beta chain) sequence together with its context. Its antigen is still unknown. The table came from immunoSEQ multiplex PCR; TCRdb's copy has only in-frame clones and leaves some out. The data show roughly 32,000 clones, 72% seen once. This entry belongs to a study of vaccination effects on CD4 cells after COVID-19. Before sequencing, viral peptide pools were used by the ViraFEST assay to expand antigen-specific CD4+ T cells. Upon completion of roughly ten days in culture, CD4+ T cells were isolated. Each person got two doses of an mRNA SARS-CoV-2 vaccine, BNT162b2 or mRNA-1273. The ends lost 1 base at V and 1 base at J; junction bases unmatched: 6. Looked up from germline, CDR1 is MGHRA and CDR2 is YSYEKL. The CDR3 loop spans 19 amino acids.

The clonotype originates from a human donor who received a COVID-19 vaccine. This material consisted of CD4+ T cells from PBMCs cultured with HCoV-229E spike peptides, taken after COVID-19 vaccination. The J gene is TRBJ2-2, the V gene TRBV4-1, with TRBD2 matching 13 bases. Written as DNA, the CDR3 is TGCGCCAGCAGCCAAGGGGGGGGACTAGCGGGACGGAACACCGGGGAGCTGTTTTTT. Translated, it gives CASSQGGGLAGRNTGELFF.